The 24 T cell receptor beta chains below were found in one sample sequenced in a study of T cells expressing NK-cell markers. TCRdb re-called the 5' RACE reads; every CDR3 protein appears as one record, without DNA. The listing records about 260,000 distinct CDR3 sequences. The specimen was blood T cells: a sorted CD56 or NKG2C T cell subset, CD4+ or CD8+ T cells, or bulk PBMC T cells (not recorded which). These receptors came from a young man in good health.

The chain joins TRBV18 to TRBJ1-1; without DNA, the TCRdb call of TRBD1 cannot be checked. CDR1 is KGHSH and CDR2 is LQKENI in the germline V gene. This CDR3 has 14 amino acids. CDR3 sequence: CASSQDRGPTEAFF. Full variable domain (missing parts from reference TRBV18 and TRBJ1-1): NAGVMQNPRHLVRRRGQEARLRCSPMKGHSHVYWYRQLPEEGLKFMVYLQKENIIDESGMPKERFSAEFPKEGPSILRIQQVVRGDSAAYFCASSQDRGPTEAFFGQGTRLTVV.

The chain carries TRBV9 and TRBJ2-3. CDR1 SGDLS and CDR2 YYNGEE come from the germline V gene. The CDR3 consists of 13 residues. The CDR3 loop reads CASSALVTDTQYF.

V is TRBV7-9 and J is TRBJ2-5. The CDR3 length is 14 residues. Germline CDR1 SEHNR, CDR2 FQNEAQ (reference sequence). CDR3: CANSFSTDQETQYF.

The chain joins TRBV20-1 to TRBJ1-1. Germline values: CDR1 DFQATT, CDR2 SNEGSKA (reference sequence). This CDR3 has 14 residues. CDR3 residues: CSALDVLLNTEAFF.

The J gene is TRBJ2-2, the V gene TRBV12-3 or TRBV12-4; with no DNA, the TCRdb D assignment of TRBD2 cannot be verified. This CDR3 contains 17 residues. CDR3 region: CASSLGGTSKNTGELFF.

This sequence joins TRBV30 and TRBJ2-3; TCRdb calls TRBD2, which cannot be checked without DNA. The CDR3 is made up of 15 amino acids. From germline, CDR1 is GTSNPN and CDR2 SVGIG (reference sequence). The CDR3 loop is CAWRGLGGRADTQYF.

V and J are TRBV20-1 and TRBJ2-7. Per germline, CDR1 DFQATT and CDR2 SNEGSKA (reference sequence). CDR3 length: 12 residues. This CDR3 reads CSAGQESYEQYF.

The chain has TRBV5-1 and TRBJ1-2; the D gene TCRdb calls, TRBD1, cannot be checked with no DNA. Germline V gene lookup returns CDR1 SGHRS and CDR2 YFSETQ. The CDR3 has 12 residues. CDR3 region: CASSFQGDGYTF. The variable domain in full, with the rest retrieved from reference TRBV5-1 and TRBJ1-2, is KAGVTQTPRYLIKTRGQQVTLSCSPISGHRSVSWYQQTPGQGLQFLFEYFSETQRNKGNFPGRFSGRQFSNSRSEMNVSTLELGDSALYLCASSFQGDGYTFGSGTRLTVV.

The rearrangement links TRBV27 to TRBJ1-5. This CDR3 has 15 residues. Germline V lookup: CDR1 MNHEY, CDR2 SMNVEV (reference sequence). The CDR3 region is CASSLFGQIDQPQHF.

The chain combines TRBV7-2 with TRBJ1-2; TCRdb lists TRBD1, though no DNA is available to test this call. This CDR3 has 16 residues. The germline V gene has CDR1 SGHTA and CDR2 FQGNSA. The CDR3: CASSLVWAGASDGYTF.

The J gene is TRBJ2-3, the V gene TRBV3-1; checking the TCRdb D call of TRBD1 is not possible without DNA. The germline CDR1 and CDR2 sequences are LGHDT and YNNKEL (reference sequence). The CDR3 is made up of 14 amino acids. This CDR3 reads CASSHRQGLDTQYF.

The chain links TRBV11-2 to TRBJ2-1; the D call of TRBD2 rests on TCRdb alone, since no DNA is present to check it. The germline V gene encodes CDR1 SGHAT and CDR2 FQNNGV. The CDR3 spans 13 residues. The CDR3 spells CASTPTSFGEQFF.

The chain links TRBV23-1 to TRBJ2-1; TCRdb's D call of TRBD2 is untestable without DNA. TRBV23-1 is sorted into the ORF group, with uncertain function. The CDR3 covers 16 residues. CDR3 in amino acids: CASSQSGRSSYNEQFF.

The J gene is TRBJ1-1, the V gene TRBV6-1; no DNA is available, so the TRBD1 call from TCRdb remains unchecked. The CDR3 sequence is 11 residues long. CDR1 MNHNS and CDR2 SASEGT come from the germline V gene. This CDR3 reads CASILSGGAFF.

The V call is TRBV28, the J call TRBJ2-1; TCRdb proposes TRBD2, but this gene call is untestable without DNA. CDR1 is MDHEN, CDR2 SYDVKM, per germline. The CDR3 is made up of 14 amino acids. The CDR3 loop reads CASVTSGRYNEQFF.

The V and J genes are TRBV7-6 and TRBJ1-6; as DNA is missing, the TRBD1 call by TCRdb cannot be tested. CDR3 length: 15 residues. Germline V gene sequence: CDR1 SGHVS, CDR2 FNYEAQ. The CDR3 region is CASSLAGQGSTPLHF. Drawing the rest from reference TRBV7-6 and TRBJ1-6, the complete variable domain is GAGVSQSPRYKVTKRGQDVALRCDPISGHVSLYWYRQALGQGPEFLTYFNYEAQQDKSGLPNDRFSAERPEGSISTLTIQRTEQRDSAMYRCASSLAGQGSTPLHFGNGTRLTVT.

The V call is TRBV30, the J call TRBJ1-5. The CDR3 sequence is 13 residues long. CDR1 and CDR2 (germline): GTSNPN, SVGIG (reference sequence). The CDR3 here is CAWSGTDRQPQHF.

The V call is TRBV6-5, the J call TRBJ1-3. This CDR3 region has 15 residues. CDR1 and CDR2 from the germline V gene are MNHEY and SVGAGI. CDR3 residues: CASSYSVGPGNTIYF.

The chain has TRBV10-3 and TRBJ2-1; the TCRdb call, TRBD1, lacks DNA for checking. Germline CDR1 and CDR2: ENHRY and SYGVKD. The CDR3 runs to 14 residues. The CDR3 region is CAINEQGTLDEQFF.

The gene calls are TRBV20-1 and TRBJ1-2. The CDR3 has 12 residues. Germline V gene lookup returns CDR1 DFQATT and CDR2 SNEGSKA (reference sequence). The CDR3 reads CSAYVRLQGYTF.

V usage is TRBV7-9 and J usage is TRBJ1-5; TCRdb outputs TRBD1, but without DNA this stays unchecked. This CDR3 contains 16 residues. Germline V gene lookup returns CDR1 SEHNR and CDR2 FQNEAQ (reference sequence). The CDR3 here is CASSFSRQGLNQPQHF.

The V gene is TRBV12-5, the J gene TRBJ1-4; TCRdb gives TRBD1 as the D gene, but with no DNA this cannot be confirmed. The CDR3 has 17 residues. Per the germline V gene, CDR1 is LGHNT and CDR2 is FRNRAP. The CDR3 loop reads CASGPTAGGRTNEKLFF.

This chain links TRBV4-3 with TRBJ1-5; the TCRdb D gene call, TRBD1, has no DNA to confirm it. The CDR3 extends over 15 amino acids. Germline assignment: CDR1 LGHNA and CDR2 YSLEER. The CDR3 spells CASSQDEGSRQPQHF.

The chain carries TRBV12-3 or TRBV12-4 and TRBJ2-1; no DNA is available, so the TRBD1 call from TCRdb remains unchecked. CDR3 length: 14 residues. CDR3 sequence reads: CASSLWGAYNEQFF.